This T cell receptor (beta chain) was profiled in a study of metastatic and nonmetastatic thyroid tumors (dated by TCRdb to about 2020). At the level of the whole study: Repertoires were compared across peripheral blood and tumor or nodule tissue samples from malignant and benign thyroid patients.

This clone was recorded only once. The clone's antigen remains unknown. No base-level quality is on record; no much larger clone is a single base apart. One read gives only weak evidence. CDR1 and CDR2, looked up from the germline V gene, are SGHTA and FQGTGA. The CDR3 has 15 amino acids, counting the end cysteine and phenylalanine. This entry keeps only the CDR3 DNA: 45 bases, framed from base 1. The trim is 1 base for V and 6 bases for J, with a gap of 12 bases between the germline ends. None of the patients had been given any treatment before thyroid surgery. The study retrospectively analysed patient clinical samples collected from about 2011 to 2018 using T-cell receptor beta sequencing. Libraries were made using PCR. These reads were obtained on an Illumina HiSeq 4000. High-throughput sequencing was used to profile the TCR beta-chain CDR3 region of every patient. In the paper's pipeline: A classifier to discriminate distant-metastatic papillary thyroid cancer patients was built from CDR3 differences across clinicopathological groups. The Shannon index was used to assess repertoire diversity, and the Morisita-Horn index was used to assess tumor-blood repertoire similarity. TCRdb reprocessed the public reads (quality trimming at Q25 with fastp, clone calling with MiXCR) and kept in-frame beta chains. The V and J calls shown here were made by TCRdb, not taken from the authors' results. The sample table records approximately 32,000 clones; 15% to 20% of these occur just once. Roughly a tenth of the sample lies in the top ten.

Overall study results and their limits: TCR beta diversity was reported as significantly higher in malignant tumors than in benign nodules, in both blood and tumor samples.

Sequenced material: blood. This sequence uses TRBV7-3 and TRBJ2-2; the D gene is perhaps TRBD1, on 5 matching bases. The sequence came from a female donor with papillary thyroid cancer or a benign thyroid nodule (not recorded which). Some clones in this sample may be carry-over from other donors' samples. The nucleotide sequence reads TGTGCCAGCAGCTTAATTGGACATGGGTCCGGGGAGCTGTTTTTT. Its protein product is CASSLIGHGSGELFF.